This TCR beta chain was observed in a study of siplizumab effects on memory and regulatory T cells. Study-wide results and caveats: Some alloreactive sequences were traceable to unstimulated CD4+ memory cells, and siplizumab significantly reduced them. Under siplizumab, an average around 69% of mappable alloreactive CD4+ clones were Treg-derived, compared with around 25% in controls.

A word on this clone: Antigen specificity is unknown.

Some clones are missing from TCRdb's copy, which holds only in-frame ones; the method was immunoSEQ multiplex PCR. Seen here are over 85,000 clones, around nine tenths observed once, and the top ten hold under 1.5%. Trimming cost V 0 bases and J 3 bases, with 24 bases left between them. CDR1 is ENHRY and CDR2 is SYGVKD in the germline V gene. The CDR3 sequence is 21 residues long. The chain is built from TRBV10-3 and TRBJ1-6; D not resolved. This TCR came from a human donor in good health. Sequencing was done on a sample of CD4+ T cells sorted from blood. The CDR3 DNA follows: TGTGCCATCAGTGAGTCGGAAGGAAATTCTTCCCAGAGATACTATAATTCACCCCTCCACTTT. Protein: CAISESEGNSSQRYYNSPLHF.